These T cell receptor beta chains were read from a single sample in a study of T cell repertoires in cytomegalovirus infection. TCRdb ran MiXCR on the reads and lists one entry per CDR3 protein. The profile shows about 110,000 distinct CDR3 sequences, 29% of them singletons. Antigens of these TCRs are unknown. The sequences come from CD8+ T cells from cultured PBMCs, collected from culture after CMV antigen stimulation. The receptors originated from a human donor in good health (CMV status not recorded). Some clones in this sample may be carry-over from other donors' samples. Both conserved end residues are part of each CDR3. D genes are given only for firm matches. The size entry is marked missing in some rows and otherwise reads once, few, many or a size class.

>TRBJ2-3|TRBD1|TRBV11-2|.
CASSFPGQGIDTQYF
TGTGCCAGCAGCTTCCCTGGACAGGGTATAGATACGCAGTATTTT
>TRBJ2-5|.|TRBV6-1|.
CASSEETIRYQETQYF
TGTGCCAGCAGTGAAGAGACTATCCGGTACCAAGAGACCCAGTACTTC
>TRBJ1-6|TRBD1|TRBV4-1|.
CASSQVLDRRNSPLHF
TGCGCCAGCAGCCAAGTTTTGGACAGGAGGAATTCACCCCTCCACTTT
>TRBJ1-1|TRBD1|TRBV7-4|.
CASSPRDRGNTEAFF
TGTGCCAGCAGCCCCCGGGACAGGGGGAACACTGAAGCTTTCTTT
>TRBJ2-1|TRBD1|TRBV7-2|.
CASSPMVGGVEQFF
TGTGCCAGCAGCCCTATGGTAGGGGGCGTTGAGCAGTTCTTC
>TRBJ2-2|.|TRBV19|few
CASSYQGGNTGELFF
TGTGCCAGTAGTTATCAGGGCGGGAACACCGGGGAGCTGTTTTTT
>TRBJ2-1|.|TRBV11-2|many
CASSLWVTADYNEQFF
TGTGCCAGCAGCTTATGGGTCACAGCGGACTACAATGAGCAGTTCTTC
>TRBJ2-1|TRBD2|TRBV7-9|.
CASSRGSGGVEQFF
TGTGCCAGCAGCCGGGGTAGCGGGGGGGTCGAGCAGTTCTTC
>TRBJ1-6|.|TRBV27|few
CASSLGGAYNSPLHF
TGTGCCAGCAGTTTGGGAGGGGCCTATAATTCACCCCTCCACTTT
>TRBJ2-7|.|TRBV19|few
CASSPRDRDEQYF
TGTGCCAGTAGCCCTAGAGACCGGGACGAGCAGTACTTC
>TRBJ2-2|.|TRBV29-1|.
CSVSRANTGELFF
TGCAGCGTTTCCCGGGCCAACACCGGGGAGCTGTTTTTT
>TRBJ2-1|TRBD1|TRBV19|.
CASSFPGQINEQFF
TGTGCCAGTAGCTTCCCGGGACAGATCAATGAGCAGTTCTTC
>TRBJ2-3|.|TRBV7-9|many
CASRRGSTDTQYF
TGTGCCAGCAGACGGGGGAGCACAGATACGCAGTATTTT
>TRBJ2-7|.|TRBV9|.
CASSTSPGHHYEQYF
TGTGCCAGCAGCACCTCCCCCGGACACCACTACGAGCAGTACTTC
>TRBJ1-3|.|TRBV30|few
CAWKRPGNTIYF
TGTGCCTGGAAGAGACCTGGAAACACCATATATTTT
>TRBJ2-7|.|TRBV7-2|many
CATLQGGVGEQYF
TGTGCCACTCTTCAAGGTGGGGTTGGCGAGCAGTACTTC
>TRBJ2-4|TRBD1|TRBV27|once
CASRGTGGENIQYF
TGTGCCAGCAGGGGGACAGGGGGGGAAAACATTCAGTACTTC
>TRBJ2-3|TRBD1|TRBV7-8|many
CASSLTQGADTQYF
TGTGCCAGCAGCTTAACCCAGGGGGCAGATACGCAGTATTTT
>TRBJ2-7|.|TRBV6-1|.
CASSEGGTYEQYF
TGTGCCAGCAGTGAAGGGGGGACCTACGAGCAGTACTTC
>TRBJ2-1|.|TRBV19|.
CASSSLIPINEQFF
TGTGCCAGTAGTTCCCTGATTCCTATCAATGAGCAGTTCTTC
>TRBJ2-1|.|TRBV24-1|few
CATSDEGRPYNEQFF
TGTGCCACCAGTGATGAGGGGAGACCCTACAATGAGCAGTTCTTC
>TRBJ1-1|TRBD1|TRBV4-1|.
CASSQVGQGMNTEAFF
TGCGCCAGCAGCCAAGTGGGACAGGGAATGAACACTGAAGCTTTCTTT
>TRBJ2-7|.|TRBV7-6|many
CASSPREGAYEQYF
TGTGCCAGCAGCCCTCGAGAGGGGGCCTACGAGCAGTACTTC
>TRBJ2-1|TRBD2|TRBV6-8|.
CASSVLAGAFSYDEQFF
TGTGCCAGCAGTGTGCTAGCGGGGGCCTTCTCCTACGATGAGCAGTTCTTC
>TRBJ1-2|.|TRBV6-1|.
CASSEQGGYGYTF
TGTGCCAGCAGTGAACAGGGCGGCTATGGCTACACCTTC
>TRBJ1-1|.|TRBV7-6|many
CASSWGPMNTEAFF
TGTGCCAGCAGCTGGGGACCGATGAACACTGAAGCTTTCTTT
>TRBJ1-2|TRBD1|TRBV7-4|.
CASSPRTGGNGYTF
TGTGCCAGCAGCCCACGGACAGGGGGAAATGGCTACACCTTC
>TRBJ2-3|.|TRBV18|many
CASSPEPGLGSTDTQYF
TGTGCCAGCTCACCCGAACCGGGACTCGGAAGCACAGATACGCAGTATTTT
>TRBJ1-6|.|TRBV2|.
CASSDDGSSYNSPLHF
TGTGCCAGCAGTGACGACGGGAGCTCCTATAATTCACCCCTCCACTTT
>TRBJ1-1|.|TRBV11-2|once
CASSLAWEVNTEAFF
TGTGCCAGCAGCTTAGCTTGGGAGGTGAACACTGAAGCTTTCTTT
>TRBJ1-1|.|TRBV2|few
CASSLGEKTEAFF
TGTGCCAGCAGTCTGGGGGAGAAAACTGAAGCTTTCTTT
>TRBJ2-5|.|TRBV28|.
CASHWGASGSGTQYF
TGTGCCAGCCATTGGGGGGCTAGCGGTTCGGGGACCCAGTACTTC
>TRBJ1-1|.|TRBV11-1|.
CASSSGTGRGTEAFF
TGTGCCAGCAGCTCGGGGACGGGGCGTGGCACTGAAGCTTTCTTT
>TRBJ2-3|.|TRBV11-2|few
CASSLGTTNTDTQYF
TGTGCCAGCAGCTTAGGGACTACAAACACAGATACGCAGTATTTT
>TRBJ1-5|.|TRBV4-1|many
CASSQVLNQPQHF
TGCGCCAGCAGCCAAGTTTTAAATCAGCCCCAGCATTTT
>TRBJ1-2|.|TRBV28|.
CASSPPGAAYGYTF
TGTGCCAGCAGTCCCCCCGGGGCTGCATATGGCTACACCTTC
>TRBJ2-7|.|TRBV7-9|.
CASSSPRSYEQYF
TGTGCCAGCAGCTCCCCCAGATCCTACGAGCAGTACTTC
>TRBJ1-2|.|TRBV24-1|.
CATSDHGYGYTF
TGTGCCACCAGTGATCATGGCTATGGCTACACCTTC
>TRBJ2-7|TRBD1|TRBV7-6|.
CASSFRTGVAYEQYF
TGTGCCAGCAGCTTCCGGACAGGGGTAGCGTACGAGCAGTACTTC
>TRBJ2-1|TRBD2|TRBV6-2/TRBV6-3|few
CASSYSVAGGYNEQFF
TGTGCCAGCAGTTACTCGGTAGCGGGGGGATACAATGAGCAGTTCTTC
>TRBJ2-7|.|TRBV2|once
CASDGSYEQYF
TGTGCCAGCGACGGTTCCTACGAGCAGTACTTC
>TRBJ2-2|.|TRBV29-1|.
CSVEVSGELFF
TGCAGCGTTGAAGTTTCCGGGGAGCTGTTTTTT
>TRBJ2-6|.|TRBV27|many
CASSLGVSGANVLTF
TGTGCCAGCAGTTTAGGAGTCTCTGGGGCCAACGTCCTGACTTTC
>TRBJ2-1|TRBD2|TRBV15|few
CATRSRATAGGPEQFF
TGTGCCACCAGGTCGAGGGCCACAGCGGGGGGGCCTGAGCAGTTCTTC
>TRBJ1-3|.|TRBV27|.
CASSLLGGNTIYF
TGTGCCAGCAGTTTATTGGGGGGAAACACCATATATTTT